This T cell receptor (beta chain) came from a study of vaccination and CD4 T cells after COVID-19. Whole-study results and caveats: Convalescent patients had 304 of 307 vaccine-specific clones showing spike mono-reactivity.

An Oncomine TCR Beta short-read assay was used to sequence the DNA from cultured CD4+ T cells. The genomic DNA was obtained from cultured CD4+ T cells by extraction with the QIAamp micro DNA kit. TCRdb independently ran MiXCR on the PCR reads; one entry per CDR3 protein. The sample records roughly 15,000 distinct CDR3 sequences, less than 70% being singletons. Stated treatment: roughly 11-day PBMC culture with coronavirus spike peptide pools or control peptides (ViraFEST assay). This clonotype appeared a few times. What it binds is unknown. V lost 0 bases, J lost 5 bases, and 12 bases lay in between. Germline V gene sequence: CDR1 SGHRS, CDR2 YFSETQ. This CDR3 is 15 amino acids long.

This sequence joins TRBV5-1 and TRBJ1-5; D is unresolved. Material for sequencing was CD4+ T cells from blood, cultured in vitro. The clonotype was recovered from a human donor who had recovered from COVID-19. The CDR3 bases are TGCGCCAGCAGCTTGGAAGGCTGGTCCTATCAGCCCCAGCATTTT. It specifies CASSLEGWSYQPQHF.